This T cell receptor (beta chain) was identified in a study of T cell responses to AZD1222 COVID-19 vaccine. Study-wide findings and caveats: The donor group comprised mostly white British people and more females; the analysis possibly underestimated clonal diversity. Baseline testing showed seropositivity in only a handful of AZD1222 recipients.

A note on this clone: Its antigen is currently unknown.

Repertoires were generated with immunoSEQ multiplex PCR, while TCRdb's copy carries only in-frame clones and drops some. The repertoire holds fewer than 300,000 clones, with 80% to 95% as singletons. Germline lookup yields CDR1 KGHDR and CDR2 SFDVKD. Trimming pared 4 bases from V and 6 bases from J, leaving 11 bases between. The CDR3 covers 13 residues. The TCR originated in an adult in good health. The chain couples TRBV24-1 to TRBJ1-2; D unresolved. The starting material was peripheral blood, obtained on day 0 of AZD1222 vaccination. CDR3 bases: TGTGCCACCAGTGAAAGAGGGTTCCATGGCTACACCTTC. Translated, it gives CATSERGFHGYTF.